The T cell receptor beta chain under discussion was sequenced for a study of T cell repertoires in cytomegalovirus infection. Study-level information: Signatures in public TCR beta sequences pointed to both CMV infection and matching HLA type. Study outcomes and limitations: Dominant in the ex vivo response were TCR beta clonotypes restricted by HLA-C and specific for CMV. Individuals carrying CMV plus the relevant HLA were identified by cumulative frequency of public TCR beta families.

This clonotype was found once. The antigen is undetermined. TCRdb reprocessed the reads via MiXCR and lists one record per CDR3 protein. The table includes around 550,000 distinct CDR3 sequences, approximately 25% detected once. V shed 0 bases and J 8 bases; nucleotides not matched to a gene: 10. The CDR3 consists of 16 residues. Germline assignment: CDR1 SGHRS and CDR2 YFSETQ. The sample consisted of PBMCs. The chain is built from TRBV5-1 and TRBJ2-1; the match to TRBD2 covers 8 bases. This clonotype was obtained from a human donor in good health (CMV status not recorded). Some clones in this sample may be carry-over from other donors' samples. In DNA, the CDR3 is TGCGCCAGCAGCTTGGAATTTGGACTAGCTTGGTATGAGCAGTTCTTC. Translated: CASSLEFGLAWYEQFF. The whole variable domain, remainder taken from reference TRBV5-1 and TRBJ2-1, is KAGVTQTPRYLIKTRGQQVTLSCSPISGHRSVSWYQQTPGQGLQFLFEYFSETQRNKGNFPGRFSGRQFSNSRSEMNVSTLELGDSALYLCASSLEFGLAWYEQFFGPGTRLTVL.